This T cell receptor beta chain derives from a study of cytomegalovirus exposure and HLA in healthy donors. Study-wide results and caveats: It has been reported that TCR beta sequences accurately predicted the HLA-A and HLA-B alleles of most subjects.

Concerning this clone: Its antigen is currently unknown.

Donors counted as nominally healthy when sampled, yet unrecorded immune exposures were likely. Primers for the PCR totalled 60 Vbeta and 13 Jbeta. Method: immunoSEQ multiplex PCR; TCRdb's copy keeps in-frame clones and lacks some. This repertoire includes over 200,000 clones. Sequencing input: PBMCs. This clonotype originated in a woman aged 25 to 45 in good health and CMV-seropositive.

DNA for the CDR3: TGCGCCAGTGCGGGAGGGCCAAGTCCCTACGAGCAGTACTTC. Translating it yields CASAGGPSPYEQYF. The chain uses TRBV10-2 and TRBJ2-7, with 9 bases fitting TRBD2. The junction had 8 bases not matched to a gene; V was cut back by 9 bases and J by 2 bases. Per germline, CDR1 WSHSY and CDR2 SAAADI. The CDR3 runs to 14 residues.